A selection of T cell receptor beta chains follows, all from one sample in a study of blood T cell repertoires in COVID-19. Only in-frame clones appear in the TCRdb table, and some are missing; sequencing was by immunoSEQ multiplex PCR. The profile shows under 250,000 clones, over 80% of them singletons. Sequencing used peripheral blood. The origin of the receptors is a woman aged 65 to 85 with active or convalescent COVID-19. Each CDR3 is given with its conserved first and last residue. The size of a clone is reported for some rows only, either as once, few or many, or as a class for expanded clones.

V gene | clone size | CDR3 protein
TRBV25-1 | many | CASSDDSGDPYEQYF
TRBV27 | - | CASRVGDEKLFF
TRBV7-9 | - | CASSLRGTEYNEQFF
TRBV19 | - | CASSTDRVGTEAFF
TRBV19 | - | CASSLTGGRDEKLFF
TRBV19 | - | CASKGVWTGELFF
TRBV11-1 | - | CASTRQGLETQYF
TRBV4-2 | - | CASSQEQGASYGYTF
TRBV2 | - | CASSERWSGGLGDTQYF
TRBV19 | - | CASSIVPSSYEQYF
TRBV6-5 | once | CASLKAGGRNNEQFF
TRBV7-9 | once | CASSPPGVSTDTQYF
TRBV4-2 | once | CASRAGTALNTEAFF
TRBV2 | many | CASSEQVLSSTDTQYF
TRBV3-1/TRBV3-2 | - | CASTPGLGISGANVLTF
TRBV6-5 | few | CASSMGDRVNYGYTF
TRBV27 | - | CASSPALHF
TRBV19 | - | CASSQPGTGTEQYF
TRBV11-2 | - | CASSLVHTDTQYF
TRBV11-2 | - | CASSLDPGRNQPQHF
TRBV4-3 | - | CASSQVAGRTEAFF
TRBV5-4 | few | CASSPGLGGTVGEQYF
TRBV19 | few | CASSIDGYSEAFF
TRBV10-1 | - | CASSITGVQPQHF
TRBV10-1 | - | CASTRESTDTQYF
TRBV11-2 | - | CASSLVLAGATDTQYF
TRBV9 | - | CASSVSRTDTQYF
TRBV7-9 | - | CASSNGLARRETQYF
TRBV19 | - | CASSNRVTNYGYTF
TRBV28 | - | CASSSGTGRSWSNQPQHF
TRBV28 | - | CASSPAGQGYGYTF
TRBV18 | - | CASSSFLNEKLFF
TRBV4-1 | - | CASSHATSGGGQRTQYF
TRBV5-6 | - | CASSFSKDSFSYEQYF
TRBV30 | - | CAWSVAGGGTQYF
TRBV5-1 | - | CASSLGGAANSPLHF
TRBV25-1 | - | CASRGSGANVLTF
TRBV28 | - | CASSLGGSDYNEQFF
TRBV30 | - | CAWSSPRGVSQPQHF
TRBV3-1/TRBV3-2 | once | CASSRDTNYGYTF
TRBV6-1 | - | CASSDPGTGGLEETQYF
TRBV19 | - | CASSIDLGAVSYNEQFF
TRBV5-1 | few | CASSLVGGTAYNEQFF
TRBV7-8 | - | CASSHANRGENTEAFF
TRBV4-2 | once | CASAPHGDTQYF